This entry describes one TCR beta chain. Its antigen is unknown. Clones were sequenced by immunoSEQ multiplex PCR, and TCRdb holds only the in-frame ones, with some missing. The sample consists of 10,000 to 15,000 clones, approximately 88% of them appearing once. These data are taken from a study of graft-versus-host responses after intestinal transplantation. The CDR3 is 13 residues long. Germline CDR1 LNHDA, CDR2 SQIVND (reference sequence). V was cut by 4 bases and J by 7 bases, with 11 bases left in between. Study conclusions and caveats: High graft-versus-host to host-versus-graft clonal ratios were seen in allografts of patients with graft-donor T cell macrochimerism.

The sequence was obtained from a human patient who received an intestinal transplant, so some T cells may come from the graft donor. The input for sequencing was PBMCs, taken around 320 days after intestinal transplant. The rearrangement uses TRBV19 and TRBJ2-1; no definite D call. The CDR3 DNA is TGTGCCAGTAGTAGGCGACCAACAAATGAGCAGTTCTTC. Translating it yields CASSRRPTNEQFF.